These 20 T cell receptor beta chains share one sample of origin, sequenced in a study of IL-17A CD8 T cells in psoriatic arthritis synovium. Sequenced by immunoSEQ multiplex PCR; TCRdb stores in-frame clones only, minus some. The data hold about 1,300 clones, with roughly 70% observed a single time. CD3+ T cells, isolated magnetically, got PMA and ionomycin for under 1.7 hours before cytokine secretion labeling. The synovial fluid came from psoriatic arthritis joints with active inflammation. Material: IL-17A+ (IFN-gamma+/-) memory CD8+ T cells from synovial fluid. The subset was: IL-17A+IFNgamma+/- memory CD8+ (Tc17) cells. The receptor set was obtained from a human donor with psoriatic arthritis.

The chain has TRBV2 and TRBJ2-7; 8 nucleotides align to TRBD2. CDR3 length: 16 residues. Losses at the gene ends were 7 bases for V and 0 bases for J; bases not matched to a gene: 11. The germline gives CDR1 SNHLY, CDR2 FYNNEI. The CDR3: CASTLIGGASSYEQYF. The CDR3 nucleotides are TGTGCCAGCACTTTAATCGGGGGGGCGAGCTCCTACGAGCAGTACTTC.

This chain joins TRBV13 and TRBJ2-7; D perhaps matches TRBD2 (7 bases). The CDR3 is 15 residues long. CDR1 and CDR2 (germline): PRHDT, FYEKMQ (reference sequence). V was cut by 2 bases and J by 6 bases, with 17 bases left in between. The CDR3 region has the DNA TGTGCCAGCAGCTTACCGGGGGGCCGAGGGGGCGAGCAGTACTTC. As protein: CASSLPGGRGGEQYF.

The gene calls are TRBV19 and TRBJ2-7; 7 bases are a match to TRBD1. Germline values: CDR1 LNHDA, CDR2 SQIVND (reference sequence). V was clipped by 0 bases and J by 6 bases; unmatched bases: 11. This CDR3 has 16 amino acids. CDR3 in amino acids: CASSIDLFDRVAEQYF. The CDR3 region has the DNA TGTGCCAGTAGTATAGATCTGTTCGACAGGGTTGCCGAGCAGTACTTC. The variable domain in full, completed from reference TRBV19 and TRBJ2-7, reads DGGITQSPKYLFRKEGQNVTLSCEQNLNHDAMYWYRQDPGQGLRLIYYSQIVNDFQKGDIAEGYSVSREKKESFPLTVTSAQKNPTAFYLCASSIDLFDRVAEQYFGPGTRLTVT.

CDR3: CASSRDWNTGELFF. The CDR3 DNA is TGTGCCAGCAGCCGGGACTGGAACACCGGGGAGCTGTTTTTT. The V call is TRBV5-4, the J call TRBJ2-2; TRBD2 might be the D (6 bases). The CDR3 totals 14 residues. V lost 4 bases, J lost 1 base, and 8 bases lay in between. Germline V lookup: CDR1 SGHNT, CDR2 YYREEE (reference sequence).

V is TRBV27 and J is TRBJ2-1; TRBD1 aligns across 9 bases. V lost 5 bases, J lost 10 bases, and 3 bases stayed unmatched. Germline assignment: CDR1 MNHEY and CDR2 SMNVEV (reference sequence). The length of the CDR3 is 12 residues. The CDR3: CASSHGQGEQFF. CDR3 sequence (DNA): TGTGCCAGCAGTCACGGACAGGGGGAGCAGTTCTTC.

Concerning this clone itself: The conserved closing phenylalanine or tryptophan is absent in this CDR3, likely reflecting a read error. The limits of the CDR3 on the DNA are not certain, so only TCRdb's listed CDR3 is given. This chain links TRBV30 with TRBJ1-2; the table names TRBD1, a call not compared with the DNA. Termini included, the CDR3 measures 12 amino acids. Germline V gene sequence: CDR1 GTSNPN, CDR2 SVGIG (reference sequence). The CDR3 spells CAWSGGQGKTLV.

This clone was detected only a few times. The V call is TRBV28, the J call TRBJ1-5, with D unclear. The germline CDR1 and CDR2 sequences are MDHEN and SYDVKM. Trimming removed 11 bases at V and 3 bases at J, with 11 bases between. The CDR3 runs 12 residues. The CDR3 loop is CASRLPNQPQHF. Written as DNA, the CDR3 is TGTGCCTCCAGACTCCCCAATCAGCCCCAGCATTTT.

The chain couples TRBV4-1 to TRBJ1-5; the D gene is possibly TRBD1 (5 bases). There are 14 residues in the CDR3. The germline V gene encodes CDR1 MGHRA and CDR2 YSYEKL. V was trimmed by 8 bases and J by 0 bases, leaving 11 bases between them. For the CDR3, the DNA is TGCGCCAGCGGGACGGGAGATAGCAATCAGCCCCAGCATTTT. Protein sequence: CASGTGDSNQPQHF.

The chain combines TRBV5-8 with TRBJ2-4; tentative D call: TRBD1 (5 bases). V gave up 0 bases and J gave up 2 bases, with 6 bases separating them. CDR3 size: 14 residues. CDR1 is SGHTS, CDR2 YDEGEE, per germline. CDR3 DNA sequence: TGTGCCAGCAGCTTGGGACAGACCAAAAACATTCAGTACTTC. Its protein product is CASSLGQTKNIQYF.

The chain carries TRBV5-4 and TRBJ2-2, with D unresolved. CDR3 length: 13 amino acids. V was trimmed by 2 bases and J by 8 bases, leaving 10 bases between them. CDR1 is SGHNT, CDR2 YYREEE, per germline (reference sequence). The CDR3 nucleotides are TGTGCCAGCAGCTTAGAAGGTGCGGGGGAGCTGTTTTTT. Translated: CASSLEGAGELFF.

This rearrangement joins TRBV25-1 to TRBJ2-7; a weak D match, TRBD1 (5 bases). The CDR3 consists of 14 residues. Trimming shortened V by 2 bases and J by 4 bases, and 12 bases separated the two germline ends. CDR1 and CDR2 (germline): MGHDK, SYGVNS. The CDR3 DNA follows: TGTGCCAGCAGTGAACAGGGTCTTGGGTACGAGCAGTACTTC. Translating gives CASSEQGLGYEQYF.

The genes are TRBV7-9 and TRBJ1-4; TRBD1 is a possible D gene (6 bases). Germline loops: CDR1 SEHNR, CDR2 FQNEAQ (reference sequence). The CDR3 has 19 residues. V was shortened by 1 base and J by 7 bases, with 25 bases between the two germline ends. Here the CDR3 reads CASSLDIRGIREVREKLFF. CDR3 sequence (DNA): TGTGCCAGCAGCTTAGATATAAGGGGGATTCGGGAGGTTCGTGAAAAACTGTTTTTT.

The chain combines TRBV5-4 with TRBJ2-7, with 9 positions matching TRBD1. V lost 4 bases and J lost 6; bases outside the gene matches: 11. CDR1 SGHNT and CDR2 YYREEE come from the germline V gene (reference sequence). This CDR3 is 15 amino acids long. CDR3 sequence (DNA): TGTGCCAGCAGCGATAATGGACAGGGGAGCAGCGAGCAGTACTTC. This encodes CASSDNGQGSSEQYF.

This clone appeared a few times. The gene calls are TRBV7-8 and TRBJ1-1; possibly TRBD1 for D (6 bases). The CDR3 is made up of 18 amino acids. The germline V gene encodes CDR1 SGHVS and CDR2 FQNEAQ. Trimming shortened V by 0 bases and J by 4 bases, and 21 bases separated the two germline ends. The CDR3 DNA reads TGTGCCAGCAGCTTAGCGGGTCCGGGGGCCGGAAGGTTCACTGAAGCTTTCTTT. It yields the protein CASSLAGPGAGRFTEAFF.

Relative to its sample, this clone is large (0.1 to 1%). J is TRBJ1-2 and V is TRBV10-2; D is unclear. Looked up from germline, CDR1 is WSHSY and CDR2 is SAAADI. This CDR3 is 14 amino acids long. V was trimmed by 0 bases and J by 8 bases, leaving 13 bases between them. The CDR3 region has the DNA TGCGCCAGCAGTGAGTCGTTGGGAACGTGGGGCTACACCTTC. Its protein is CASSESLGTWGYTF.

The J gene is TRBJ1-2, the V gene TRBV6-4, with a tentative D call TRBD1 (6 bases). The CDR3 spans 16 residues. Germline V CDR1 and CDR2: MRHNA, SNTAGT. Trimming took off 2 bases at V and 4 bases at J, with 17 bases between the two ends. This CDR3 is CASSDTGQSPFYGYTF. In DNA, the CDR3 is TGTGCCAGCAGTGACACCGGACAGTCCCCCTTCTATGGCTACACCTTC.

This clone turned up a few times. The chain links TRBV6-6 to TRBJ1-1, with D unclear. Germline V gene data show CDR1 as MNHNY and CDR2 as SVGAGI (reference sequence). Trimming left V 2 bases short and J 3 bases short, with 7 bases between. CDR3 size: 13 residues. The CDR3 DNA sequence: TGTGCCAGCAGTTACGACGGGGACACTGAAGCTTTCTTT. Translation: CASSYDGDTEAFF.

The genes are TRBV7-6 and TRBJ1-4, with 10 bases identical to TRBD1. The V gene's germline CDR1 is SGHVS and CDR2 FNYEAQ. The CDR3 is 19 residues long. The junction had 14 bases not matched to a gene; V was cut back by 1 base and J by 6 bases. The CDR3 DNA reads as TGTGCCAGCAGCTTAGTAGCCGGGACAGGGGCTCGCTCCGATGAAAAACTGTTTTTT. Protein product: CASSLVAGTGARSDEKLFF.

In this sample, this clone turned up a few times. The J gene is TRBJ2-5, the V gene TRBV4-2, with TRBD2 matching over 13 bases. Germline V gives CDR1 LGHNA, CDR2 YNFKEQ. The CDR3 is made up of 16 amino acids. V was clipped by 4 bases and J by 2 bases; unmatched bases: 4. The DNA for the CDR3 is TGTGCCAGCAGCCCCGGGACTAGCGGGGCTCAAGAGACCCAGTACTTC. The encoded protein is CASSPGTSGAQETQYF.

Only one count was recorded for this clone. This rearrangement joins TRBV27 to TRBJ1-5; possible D gene TRBD1, 6 bases. Trimming shortened V by 0 bases and J by 1 base, and 10 bases separated the two germline ends. Germline values: CDR1 MNHEY, CDR2 SMNVEV (reference sequence). The CDR3 loop spans 16 amino acids. The CDR3 loop reads CASSLSGGASNQPQHF. The CDR3 DNA sequence: TGTGCCAGCAGTTTATCGGGGGGGGCCAGCAATCAGCCCCAGCATTTT.